Presented here are 14 T cell receptor beta chains from one specimen sequenced in a study of cytomegalovirus exposure and HLA in healthy donors. Vbeta (60) and Jbeta (13) primers were used in the PCR. TCRdb's copy holds only in-frame clones and misses some; the assay was immunoSEQ multiplex PCR. The sample includes around 120,000 clones, around 84% of them seen just once. The specimen was PBMCs. Every receptor here comes from a woman aged 25 to 39 in good health and CMV-seropositive.

The V gene is TRBV6-5, the J gene TRBJ2-1; D possibly corresponds to TRBD1 (6 bases). The CDR3 contains 14 residues. The V gene lost 7 bases and the J gene lost 0 bases, with 10 bases spanning the gap. Per the germline V gene, CDR1 is MNHEY and CDR2 is SVGAGI. The CDR3 protein is CASTQQGSYNEQFF. The CDR3 DNA reads as TGTGCCAGCACCCAACAGGGCTCCTACAATGAGCAGTTCTTC.

This sequence joins TRBV6-1 and TRBJ1-1, with D perhaps TRBD1 (5 bases). In germline, CDR1 is MNHNS, CDR2 SASEGT. The germline V and J ends were trimmed by 1 base and 6 bases, with 15 bases remaining between them. CDR3 length equals 15 residues. In nucleotides, the CDR3 is TGTGCCAGCAGTGAAGACCTGGGCAGGGCCTCTGAAGCTTTCTTT. Its protein is CASSEDLGRASEAFF.

This chain links TRBV14 with TRBJ2-5; TRBD2 agrees at 8 bases. Losses at the gene ends were 0 bases for V and 4 bases for J; bases not matched to a gene: 7. The CDR3 spans 16 residues. Germline V gives CDR1 SGHDN, CDR2 FVKESK. The CDR3 region has the DNA TGTGCCAGCAGCCAAGATCTTGGCGGGGGGAGAGAGACCCAGTACTTC. It is translated as CASSQDLGGGRETQYF.

The chain combines TRBV9 with TRBJ2-1; TRBD1 aligns across 9 bases. After removal of 10 bases from V and 9 bases from J, the junction contained 17 bases not matched to a gene. This CDR3 region has 15 residues. Per the germline V gene, CDR1 is SGDLS and CDR2 is YYNGEE. CDR3 sequence: CALQPRQGGLSEQFF. Here the CDR3 DNA reads TGTGCCCTCCAACCCAGACAGGGGGGACTCAGTGAGCAGTTCTTC. The variable domain in full, with the rest retrieved from reference TRBV9 and TRBJ2-1, is DSGVTQTPKHLITATGQRVTLRCSPRSGDLSVYWYQQSLDQGLQFLIQYYNGEERAKGNILERFSAQQFPDLHSELNLSSLELGDSALYFCALQPRQGGLSEQFFGPGTRLTVL.

The chain links TRBV5-4 to TRBJ2-5; 10 bases are shared with TRBD1. The J call may be wrong; the DNA end is better matched by TRBJ2-7. The CDR3 has 15 residues. Germline lookup yields CDR1 SGHNT and CDR2 YYREEE (reference sequence). The DNA of the CDR3 is TGTGCCAGCAGCGTATCGGGACAGGGGAAGGACGAGCAGTACTTC. Its translation is CASSVSGQGKDEQYF.

The genes are TRBV30 and TRBJ2-1; 10 bases map to TRBD2. CDR3 length: 14 amino acids. Germline trimming cut 2 bases from V and 6 bases from J; bases unmatched to any gene: 4. Per the germline V gene, CDR1 is GTSNPN and CDR2 is SVGIG (reference sequence). The CDR3: CAWSTASGGNEQFF. For the CDR3, the DNA is TGTGCCTGGAGTACGGCTAGCGGGGGCAATGAGCAGTTCTTC.

The V and J genes are TRBV5-4 and TRBJ1-1, with D possibly TRBD1 on 6 matching bases. Germline lookup yields CDR1 SGHNT and CDR2 YYREEE (reference sequence). This CDR3 region has 14 residues. The V end lost 6 bases, the J end lost 7 bases, and 19 bases lay between the germline ends. CDR3 in DNA: TGTGCCAGCACCCAAAGGGGAAGGGGGAGTGAAGCTTTCTTT. Amino acids: CASTQRGRGSEAFF.

The table lists this clone with a few counts. This chain uses TRBV6-1 with TRBJ2-5; a possible D gene is TRBD1 (6 bases). The length of the CDR3 is 16 residues. Trimming cost V 1 base and J 0 bases, with 12 bases left between them. Germline V CDR1 and CDR2: MNHNS, SASEGT. In DNA form, the CDR3 reads TGTGCCAGCAGTGAAGTGGGGGCAGGGCACCAAGAGACCCAGTACTTC. This sequence encodes CASSEVGAGHQETQYF.

V usage is TRBV4-3 and J usage is TRBJ1-3, with D perhaps TRBD1 (6 bases). V was cut by 5 bases and J by 4 bases, with 12 bases left in between. This CDR3 comprises 14 residues. From germline, CDR1 is LGHNA and CDR2 YSLEER. The CDR3 here is CASSAQGGGNTIYF. CDR3 DNA: TGCGCCAGCAGCGCACAGGGCGGGGGAAACACCATATATTTT.

This chain connects TRBV4-3 to TRBJ1-4, with D maybe TRBD1 (6 bases). Trimming left V 5 bases short and J 3 bases short, with 13 bases between. Germline CDR1 is LGHNA and CDR2 is YSLEER. This CDR3 contains 15 residues. CDR3 in DNA: TGCGCCAGCAGCGCTGAAGGGGGGGCTAATGAAAAACTGTTTTTT. Translated, it gives CASSAEGGANEKLFF.

The gene calls are TRBV5-1 and TRBJ2-3; D not certain. Trimming took off 3 bases at V and 0 bases at J, with 8 bases between the two ends. The V gene's germline CDR1 is SGHRS and CDR2 YFSETQ. There are 14 residues in the CDR3. This CDR3 is CASSYTTSTDTQYF. The CDR3 nucleotides read TGCGCCAGCAGCTACACGACTAGCACAGATACGCAGTATTTT.

V is TRBV18 and J is TRBJ2-7, with 9 bases lining up with TRBD1. The trim removed 3 bases at V and 6 bases at J, leaving 12 bases unmatched. The length of the CDR3 is 16 residues. CDR1 is KGHSH, CDR2 LQKENI, per germline. For the CDR3, the DNA is TGTGCCAGCTCACCGGCGACGGGACAGGGAGGCAGCGAGCAGTACTTC. Residues: CASSPATGQGGSEQYF.

V and J are TRBV4-1 and TRBJ1-2, with D possibly being TRBD1 (6 bases). Germline CDR1 is MGHRA and CDR2 is YSYEKL. Trimming cost V 1 base and J 2 bases, with 8 bases left between them. CDR3 length: 14 residues. CDR3 residues: CASSQGTGNYGYTF. In DNA form, the CDR3 reads TGCGCCAGCAGCCAAGGAACAGGGAACTATGGCTACACCTTC.

This rearrangement joins TRBV28 to TRBJ1-1, with D uncertain. Between the trimmed V and J ends, which lost 9 bases and 0 bases, there was a span of 17 bases. The CDR3 runs to 15 residues. The germline V gene encodes CDR1 MDHEN and CDR2 SYDVKM. CDR3 sequence: CASLSGYSMNTEAFF. The CDR3 bases are TGTGCCAGTCTGTCAGGTTATAGTATGAACACTGAAGCTTTCTTT.